This TCR beta chain was sequenced for a study of shared clonotypes between healthy human individuals (TCRdb year 2020). At the level of the whole study: A couple of women and three men aged 18 to 49 years were included in the cohort. Per donor, three plates each were used for CD4 naive and CD4 memory, two for CD8 naive, and one for CD8 memory. The study deeply sequenced blood TCR repertoires of five healthy adults to estimate repertoire size and the extent of clonotype sharing between individuals. Different laboratories and diverse techniques were used to prepare libraries and sequence TCR repertoires, to increase sequencing depth and limit assay-specific biases. Per donor, leukapheresis produced somewhere between about 0.8 and 9 billion PBMCs. The investigation overall reported the following: Incomplete sequencing was indicated by rarefaction of sorted-subset datasets, despite the large sequencing depth. Naive subsets generally had larger estimated clonotype richness than memory subsets. Based on pairwise subsampling, the degree of clonotype sharing among donors was expected to be affected by sequencing depth. Higher generation probabilities were observed for clonotypes shared by all four sorted-subset donors than for non-shared clonotypes. The small number of donors limited the genetic and exposure-history diversity represented. Sampling was limited to blood, and TCR repertoires in tissue likely differ from TCR repertoires in blood. Sharing across four donors was observed for around 5% of naive CD4, 3% to 3.5% of naive CD8, roughly 2.4% of memory CD4, and about 0.39% of memory CD8 clonotypes.

CD8 naive samples were obtained by positive selection for CCR7 among CD45RO-negative cells, yielding a CD45RA+CCR7+ population from which TemRA cells were excluded. The donors were healthy, HIV-negative adults with no recently reported acute infections or vaccinations. Every donor was a Caucasian adult residing in Nashville, Tennessee, USA. Blood was obtained by leukapheresis, after which PBMCs were separated by Ficoll-Histopaque density gradient centrifugation and cryopreserved in liquid nitrogen vapor phase. Purity and quantity of every magnetically sorted T cell population were checked by analytical flow cytometry. From each sorted fraction, genomic DNA was isolated and quantified by UV absorbance on a Nanodrop 2000c. Details on this clone: Its target antigen remains unknown. No much larger clonotype is one base removed from it; base qualities were not supplied.

TCR CDR3 regions were amplified from genomic DNA by multiplex PCR using the deep immunoSEQ assay. Extracted genomic DNA from each cell subset was distributed evenly across all wells of several immunoSEQ 96-well plates, and each plate was treated as a replicate. For sorted subsets, around 200 ng genomic DNA, equal to 30,000 or so T cell genomes, was loaded into each replicate PCR. Purified libraries were quantified with a Qubit 3.0 fluorometer, sized on a Bioanalyzer 2100, and re-quantified with the KAPA Library Quantification kit. Every immunoSEQ 96-well plate was sequenced on a separate single-read 150-cycle Illumina NextSeq 550 flow cell. The original methods were these. The immunoSEQ output contained only junctional sequences without quality scores, so filtering could not match that applied to full-length reads. To assign V/J genes and CDR3, sequences were annotated against IMGT germline references using PyIR, a Python wrapper for IgBLAST v1.9. Any read was removed if the V/J assignment was weak (E-value above 1e-6), the CDR3 was missing, or the read contained stop codons, out-of-frame junctions, or ambiguous translated residues. V3J clonotypes were defined by identical inferred V gene, J gene, and CDR3 amino acid sequence. Percentage overlap between repertoires was computed as shared unique clonotypes divided by the size of the smaller repertoire. Three approaches were used to assess repertoire richness: RTK rarefaction, the Chao1 estimator, and Recon v2.1 estimates of unobserved clonotypes. Generation probabilities were computed with OLGA for all TCRbeta clonotypes obtained by the gDNA method from several donors. Here the immuneACCESS table is served through TCRdb, limited to in-frame sequences with V and J called. Missing clones are a known gap in these copies; in checked studies unresolved V genes cover under half, and the rest lacks a known reason. V and J calls and clone size follow that table, whereas D and trimming were derived from the DNA. This sample has about 2.2 million clones in its table, and 93% of those were observed once. In total, the top ten clones hold approximately 1.7% of the sample.

V is pared back by 5 bases and J by 4 bases, with 17 bases lying between the germline termini. In the germline V gene (reference sequence), CDR1 corresponds to LNHDA and CDR2 to SQIVND. CDR3 length: 15 amino acids, cysteine to phenylalanine. The retained sequence is limited to the CDR3, 45 bases, with the frame set at the first base. The sequenced sample consisted of naive CD8+ T cells from PBMCs. The sample's cell subset or site label, in plain terms: CD45RA+CCR7+. This TCR was sampled from a man aged 18-30 years in good health. Some clones in this sample may be carry-over from other donors' samples. The V gene is TRBV19 and the J gene is TRBJ1-2; a tentative D match to TRBD1 spans 6 bases. The CDR3 has the sequence CASSVSRGGGYGYTF. The sequenced DNA: TGTGCCAGTAGTGTCAGCAGGGGCGGGGGCTATGGCTACACCTTC.